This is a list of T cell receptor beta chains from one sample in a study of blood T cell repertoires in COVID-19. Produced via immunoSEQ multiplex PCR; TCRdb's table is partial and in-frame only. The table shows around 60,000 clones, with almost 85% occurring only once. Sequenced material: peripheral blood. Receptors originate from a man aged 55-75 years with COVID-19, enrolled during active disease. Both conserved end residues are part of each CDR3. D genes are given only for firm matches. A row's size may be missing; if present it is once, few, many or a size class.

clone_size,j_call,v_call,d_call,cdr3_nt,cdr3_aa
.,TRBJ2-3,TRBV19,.,TGTGCCAGTAGACTCAGCGGAGATACGCAGTATTTT,CASRLSGDTQYF
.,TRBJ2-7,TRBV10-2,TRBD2,TGCGCCAGCAGCGACCAGCGGGGAGAATACTTC,CASSDQRGEYF
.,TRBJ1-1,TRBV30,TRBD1,TGTGCCTGGGGGGGGACAGCGAACACTGAAGCTTTCTTT,CAWGGTANTEAFF
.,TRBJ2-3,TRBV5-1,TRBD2,TGCGCCAGCAGCTTTAGAGGGGGTAGCGGGAGGGCCCCAGATACGCAGTATTTT,CASSFRGGSGRAPDTQYF
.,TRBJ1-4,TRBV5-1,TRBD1,TGCGCCAGCAGCCCTGGGACAGCAAATACTAATGAAAAACTGTTTTTT,CASSPGTANTNEKLFF
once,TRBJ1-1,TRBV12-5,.,TGTGCTAGTGGTTTGGTACTGTCCGGGAACACTGAAGCTTTCTTT,CASGLVLSGNTEAFF
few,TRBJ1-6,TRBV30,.,TGTGCCTGGAGCCCCGGACAGAATTCACCCCTCCACTTT,CAWSPGQNSPLHF
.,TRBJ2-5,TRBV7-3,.,TGTGCCAGCAGCTCTTTGGGGGCCCAAGAGACCCAGTACTTC,CASSSLGAQETQYF
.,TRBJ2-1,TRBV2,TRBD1,TGTGCCACCATGAGACAGGGCCACAATGAGCAGTTCTTC,CATMRQGHNEQFF
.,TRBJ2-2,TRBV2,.,TGTGCCAGCAGTGAGACATCAGGGCCCGGGGAGCTGTTTTTT,CASSETSGPGELFF
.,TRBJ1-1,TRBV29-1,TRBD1,TGCAGCGTTCAAGGGGGCGTAATTGACACTGAAGCTTTCTTT,CSVQGGVIDTEAFF
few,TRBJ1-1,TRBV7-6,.,TGTGCCAGCAGCTTAGCTGTGGGCAGGGGCACTGAAGCTTTCTTT,CASSLAVGRGTEAFF
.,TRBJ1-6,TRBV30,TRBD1,TGTGCCTGGAAAGGGGGCGTCATCTCCCTCCACTTT,CAWKGGVISLHF